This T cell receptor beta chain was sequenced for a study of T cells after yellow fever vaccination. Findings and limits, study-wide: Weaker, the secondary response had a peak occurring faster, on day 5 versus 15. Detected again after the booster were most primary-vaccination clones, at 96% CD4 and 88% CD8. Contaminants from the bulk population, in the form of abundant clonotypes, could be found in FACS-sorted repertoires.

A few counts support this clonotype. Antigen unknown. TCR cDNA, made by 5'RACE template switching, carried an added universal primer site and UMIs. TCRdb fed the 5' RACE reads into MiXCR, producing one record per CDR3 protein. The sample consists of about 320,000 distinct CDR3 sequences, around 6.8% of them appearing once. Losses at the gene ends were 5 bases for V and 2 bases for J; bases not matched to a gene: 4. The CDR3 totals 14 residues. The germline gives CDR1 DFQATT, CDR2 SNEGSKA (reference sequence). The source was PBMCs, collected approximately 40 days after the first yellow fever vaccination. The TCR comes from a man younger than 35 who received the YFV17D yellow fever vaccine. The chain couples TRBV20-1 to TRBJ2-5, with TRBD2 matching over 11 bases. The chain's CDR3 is CSASGLAVQETQYF. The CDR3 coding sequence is TGCAGTGCTTCGGGACTAGCGGTACAAGAGACCCAGTACTTC.